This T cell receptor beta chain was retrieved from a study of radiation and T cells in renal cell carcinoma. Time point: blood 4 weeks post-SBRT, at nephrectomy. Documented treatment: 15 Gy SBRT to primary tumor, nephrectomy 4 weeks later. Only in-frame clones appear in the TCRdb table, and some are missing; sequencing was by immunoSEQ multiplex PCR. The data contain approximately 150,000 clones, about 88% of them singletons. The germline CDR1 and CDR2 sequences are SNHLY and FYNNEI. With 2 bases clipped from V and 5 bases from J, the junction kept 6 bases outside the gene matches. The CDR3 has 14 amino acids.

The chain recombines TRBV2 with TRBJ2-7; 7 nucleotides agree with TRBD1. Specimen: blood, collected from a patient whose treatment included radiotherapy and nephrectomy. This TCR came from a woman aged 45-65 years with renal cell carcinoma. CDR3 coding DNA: TGTGCCAGCAGTGAACAGACAGGGAACCACGAGCAGTACTTC. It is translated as CASSEQTGNHEQYF.